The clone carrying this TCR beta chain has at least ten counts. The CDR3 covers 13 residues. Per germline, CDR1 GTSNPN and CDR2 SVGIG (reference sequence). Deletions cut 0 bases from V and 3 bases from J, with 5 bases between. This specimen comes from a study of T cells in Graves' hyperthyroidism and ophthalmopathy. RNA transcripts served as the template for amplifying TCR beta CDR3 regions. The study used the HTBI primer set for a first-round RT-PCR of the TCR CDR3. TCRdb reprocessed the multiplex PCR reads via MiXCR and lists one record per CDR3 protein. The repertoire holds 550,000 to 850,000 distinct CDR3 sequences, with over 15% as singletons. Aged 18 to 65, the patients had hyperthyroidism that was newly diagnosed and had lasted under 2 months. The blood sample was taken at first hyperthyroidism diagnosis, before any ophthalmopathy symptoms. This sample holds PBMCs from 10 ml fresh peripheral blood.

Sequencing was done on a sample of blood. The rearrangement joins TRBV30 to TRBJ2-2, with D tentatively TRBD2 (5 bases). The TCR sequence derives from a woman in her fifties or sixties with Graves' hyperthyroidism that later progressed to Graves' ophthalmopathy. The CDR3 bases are TGTGCCTGGAGTGTGAGGGACACCGGGGAGCTGTTTTTT. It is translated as CAWSVRDTGELFF.